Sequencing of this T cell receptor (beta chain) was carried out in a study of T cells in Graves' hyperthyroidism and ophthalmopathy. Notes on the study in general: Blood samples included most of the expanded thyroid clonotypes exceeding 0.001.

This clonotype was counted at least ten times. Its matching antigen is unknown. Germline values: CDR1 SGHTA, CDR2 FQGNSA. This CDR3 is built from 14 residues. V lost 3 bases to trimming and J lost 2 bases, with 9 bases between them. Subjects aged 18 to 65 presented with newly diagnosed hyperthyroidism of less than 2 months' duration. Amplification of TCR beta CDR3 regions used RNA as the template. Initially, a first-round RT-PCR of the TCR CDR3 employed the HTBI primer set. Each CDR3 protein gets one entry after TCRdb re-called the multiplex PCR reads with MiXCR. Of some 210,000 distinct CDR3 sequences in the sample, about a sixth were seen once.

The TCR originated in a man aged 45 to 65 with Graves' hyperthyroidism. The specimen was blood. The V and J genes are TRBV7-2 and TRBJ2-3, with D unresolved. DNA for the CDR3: TGTGCCAGCAGCTTTAATAGTATCACAGATACGCAGTATTTT. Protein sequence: CASSFNSITDTQYF.